Each of the 19 T cell receptor beta chains below was sequenced from the same sample in a study of CD8+CD57+ T cells in acquired aplastic anemia. Only patients with CD8+CD57+ cell expansion on flow cytometry were chosen for sequencing. Investigators profiled TCR beta VDJ and CDR3 from genomic DNA template. TCRdb independently ran MiXCR on the reads; one entry per CDR3 protein. The sample lists roughly 160,000 distinct CDR3 sequences, around 48% occurring once. Material: sorted CD4+, CD8+, or CD8+CD57+ T cells (not recorded which) from PBMCs. Source of these receptors: a human donor with aplastic anemia.

The chain couples TRBV18 to TRBJ2-1; D ambiguous. Looked up from germline, CDR1 is KGHSH and CDR2 is LQKENI. Trimming removed 5 bases from V and 1 base from J, with 12 bases in between. CDR3 length: 15 amino acids. This CDR3 is CASSGQPQSYNEQFF. In nucleotides, the CDR3 is TGTGCCAGCTCAGGGCAGCCCCAGTCCTACAATGAGCAGTTCTTC.

This clonotype was detected once. A much bigger clone sits one base away, suggesting this may be a read error. This chain joins TRBV6-1 and TRBJ1-5; D is perhaps TRBD1 (6 bases). This CDR3 has 13 amino acids. Germline V gives CDR1 MNHNS, CDR2 SASEGT. CDR3 amino acids: CASSGQPNQLQHF. The CDR3 coding sequence is TGTGCCAGCAGCGGACAGCCCAATCAGCTCCAGCATTTT.

This clonotype was observed many times. The rearrangement links TRBV15 to TRBJ1-2; the D is unclear. Germline V gives CDR1 LNHNV, CDR2 YYDKDF (reference sequence). Trimming took off 0 bases at V and 1 base at J, with 9 bases between the two ends. The CDR3 contains 15 residues. The CDR3, as DNA: TGTGCCACCAGCAGAGAGGTCGGACTTAACTATGGCTACACCTTC. This gives the protein CATSREVGLNYGYTF.

This clonotype was observed many times. The V gene is TRBV7-2, the J gene TRBJ1-1, with D maybe TRBD1 (6 bases). The CDR3 sequence is 16 residues long. Per the germline V gene, CDR1 is SGHTA and CDR2 is FQGNSA. V lost 5 bases and J 5 bases, leaving 21 bases between the germline ends. The CDR3 reads CASSLAGAGRSTEAFF. CDR3 nucleotide sequence: TGTGCCAGCAGCCTCGCGGGGGCAGGACGATCAACTGAAGCTTTCTTT.

The chain recombines TRBV4-2 with TRBJ1-5, with TRBD1 identical over 7 bases. V shed 4 bases, J shed 6 bases, and the junction held 9 bases outside the gene matches. The CDR3 contains 15 residues. The germline V gene has CDR1 LGHNA and CDR2 YNFKEQ. CDR3 in amino acids: CASSRLTGQGQPQHF. The CDR3 bases are TGTGCCAGCAGCCGCTTGACAGGGCAAGGTCAGCCCCAGCATTTT.

The table lists this clonotype with a count of one. This chain joins TRBV19 and TRBJ1-5; 8 bases map to TRBD1. CDR1 and CDR2 from the germline V gene are LNHDA and SQIVND (reference sequence). Trimming removed 6 bases from V and 6 bases from J; junction bases left unmatched: 4. CDR3 size: 13 residues. For the CDR3, the DNA is TGTGCCAGTAGCGGACAGGGTGGTCAGCCCCAGCATTTT. As protein: CASSGQGGQPQHF.

This clonotype was counted at least ten times. The chain has TRBV12-3 or TRBV12-4 and TRBJ2-6; 15 bases fit TRBD2. The CDR3 extends over 19 amino acids. Trimming at V came to 5 bases and at J to 1 base, leaving 6 bases not matched to a gene. The CDR3 here is CASSTGLAGGTSGANVLTF. In DNA, the CDR3 is TGTGCCAGCAGTACTGGACTAGCGGGAGGGACTTCTGGGGCCAACGTCCTGACTTTC.

This clonotype occurred many times. This chain links TRBV2 with TRBJ1-1; possible D gene TRBD1, 5 bases. The germline CDR1 and CDR2 sequences are SNHLY and FYNNEI. This CDR3 is built from 13 residues. The V and J ends lost 3 bases and 3 bases respectively, with 8 bases between them. CDR3 sequence: CASSEEGYTEAFF. The DNA of the CDR3 is TGTGCCAGCAGTGAGGAGGGGTACACTGAAGCTTTCTTT.

J is TRBJ1-2 and V is TRBV5-1; D might be TRBD1 (5 bases). This CDR3 has 16 residues. Germline V gene data show CDR1 as SGHRS and CDR2 as YFSETQ. The V gene lost 0 bases and the J gene lost 14 bases, with 26 bases spanning the gap. This CDR3 reads CASSLARADTYYGVTF. CDR3 in DNA: TGCGCCAGCAGCTTGGCCAGGGCAGACACGTATTATGGAGTTACCTTC. The full variable domain, completed using reference TRBV5-1 and TRBJ1-2, is KAGVTQTPRYLIKTRGQQVTLSCSPISGHRSVSWYQQTPGQGLQFLFEYFSETQRNKGNFPGRFSGRQFSNSRSEMNVSTLELGDSALYLCASSLARADTYYGVTFGSGTRLTVV.

Comments on this clonotype: A clone one base away is much larger, so this may be a read error. The final CDR3 position lacks the conserved phenylalanine or tryptophan, pointing to a likely read error. The chain couples TRBV4-1 to TRBJ2-5; D unresolved. Trimming stripped 4 bases from V and 5 bases from J, with 14 bases between. CDR1 is MGHRA, CDR2 YSYEKL, per germline. The CDR3 runs to 14 residues. CDR3 region: CASSRLPIGETQYL. The CDR3 nucleotides read TGCGCCAGCAGCCGCCTCCCCATTGGCGAGACCCAGTACCTC.

The rearrangement joins TRBV15 to TRBJ2-1; D might be TRBD1 or TRBD2, each matching 5 bases. CDR1 and CDR2 (germline): LNHNV, YYDKDF (reference sequence). The CDR3 spans 12 residues. Trimming stripped 5 bases from V and 8 bases from J, with 10 bases between. The CDR3 sequence: CATSPRGDEQFF. CDR3 nucleotides: TGTGCCACCAGCCCGAGGGGTGATGAGCAGTTCTTC.

This clonotype has just one count. The J gene is TRBJ1-2, the V gene TRBV20-1, with D possibly being TRBD1 (6 bases). The CDR3 runs to 12 residues. The ends were cut back, 6 bases at V and 0 bases at J, with 8 bases in the middle. Per the germline V gene, CDR1 is DFQATT and CDR2 is SNEGSKA (reference sequence). DNA for the CDR3: TGCAGTGCAACAGGGCCTAACTATGGCTACACCTTC. Encoded protein: CSATGPNYGYTF.

The V call is TRBV7-9, the J call TRBJ2-7, with D perhaps given as TRBD1 or TRBD2 (5 bases each). Germline V lookup: CDR1 SEHNR, CDR2 FQNEAQ (reference sequence). V lost 4 bases and J lost 2, with 9 bases in between. This CDR3 has 13 residues. In DNA, the CDR3 is TGTGCCAGCAGCTCCAGGGACCCCTACGAGCAGTACTTC. This gives the protein CASSSRDPYEQYF.

The chain joins TRBV19 to TRBJ1-5; D is undetermined. CDR1 and CDR2 from the germline V gene are LNHDA and SQIVND (reference sequence). Trimming left V 7 bases short and J 3 bases short, with 10 bases between. CDR3 length equals 13 residues. The CDR3 DNA reads as TGTGCCAGTACCACGGGATACAATCAGCCCCAGCATTTT. It yields the protein CASTTGYNQPQHF.

Details on this clonotype: A clone one base away is much larger, so this may be a read error. The conserved final phenylalanine or tryptophan is absent from the CDR3, which likely points to a read error. The chain carries TRBV4-3 and TRBJ1-5; D gene uncertain. The V end was cut by 0 bases, the J end by 5 bases, with 8 bases between. Germline loops: CDR1 LGHNA, CDR2 YSLEER. This CDR3 spans 14 amino acids. CDR3 region: CASSQEGGDQPQHL. The CDR3 nucleotides read TGCGCCAGCAGCCAAGAAGGAGGCGATCAGCCCCAGCATCTT.

This clonotype was detected a few times. V is TRBV2 and J is TRBJ1-6, with 7 bases aligning to TRBD1. The CDR3 totals 14 residues. Germline V gene data show CDR1 as SNHLY and CDR2 as FYNNEI. The trim removed 3 bases at V and 10 bases at J, leaving 6 bases unmatched. Here the CDR3 reads CASSDGQAISPLHF. CDR3 coding DNA: TGTGCCAGCAGTGATGGACAGGCTATATCACCCCTCCACTTT.

The V gene is TRBV15, the J gene TRBJ1-4; D is unresolved. V was shortened by 3 bases and J by 7 bases, with 12 bases between the two germline ends. The CDR3 is made up of 14 amino acids. CDR1 is LNHNV and CDR2 is YYDKDF in the germline V gene (reference sequence). The CDR3, as DNA: TGTGCCACCAGCAGCGAAGTGGGTTTTGAAAAACTGTTTTTT. Translated: CATSSEVGFEKLFF.

The chain combines TRBV20-1 with TRBJ2-7; possibly TRBD1 or TRBD2 for D (5 bases each). The CDR3 spans 12 residues. CDR1 is DFQATT, CDR2 SNEGSKA, per germline (reference sequence). V shed 3 bases and J shed 3 bases, with 9 bases lying between them. CDR3 in amino acids: CSASPRGYEQYF. Written as DNA, the CDR3 is TGCAGTGCTAGCCCGAGGGGCTACGAGCAGTACTTC.

This clonotype has ten or more counts. The genes are TRBV27 and TRBJ1-6; D gene ambiguous. With 2 bases removed from V and 9 bases from J, the gap between germline ends came to 14 bases. Germline V gene data show CDR1 as MNHEY and CDR2 as SMNVEV (reference sequence). The CDR3 is 15 residues long. Written as DNA, the CDR3 is TGTGCCAGCAGTTTAGAAGGTTTCGGAATTTCACCCCTCCACTTT. It specifies CASSLEGFGISPLHF.